The rows below give T cell receptor beta chains drawn from one sample of a study of T cell responses to AZD1222 COVID-19 vaccine. TCRdb's copy holds only in-frame clones and misses some; the assay was immunoSEQ multiplex PCR. The sample has some 61,000 clones; roughly 84% are singletons. Sequencing used peripheral blood, obtained on day 0 of AZD1222 vaccination. The receptors here all came from an adult in good health. Both conserved end residues are part of each CDR3. The order of the fields is J gene, V gene, D gene, clone size, CDR3 protein, CDR3 DNA. A D gene is named only where the DNA matches it firmly. Clone size, where shown, is once, few, many, or a class for clones that have expanded.

>TRBJ1-6|TRBV20-1|-|-
CSASAPGLDSPLHF
TGCAGTGCTAGTGCCCCGGGGTTGGATTCACCCCTCCACTTT
>TRBJ1-4|TRBV7-9|TRBD1|once
CASSSGQGNEKLFF
TGTGCCAGCAGCTCGGGACAGGGGAATGAAAAACTGTTTTTT
>TRBJ2-5|TRBV4-2|TRBD2|-
CASSQVLGLAGVETQYF
TGTGCCAGCAGCCAAGTCCTGGGACTAGCGGGAGTAGAGACCCAGTACTTC
>TRBJ2-1|TRBV9|-|-
CASSARTAYNEQFF
TGTGCCAGCAGCGCTAGGACGGCCTACAATGAGCAGTTCTTC
>TRBJ2-5|TRBV6-2/TRBV6-3|-|-
CASSYHGSQETQYF
TGTGCCAGCAGTTACCATGGCTCACAAGAGACCCAGTACTTC
>TRBJ1-1|TRBV7-2|TRBD1|-
CASSLTGTGGTEAFF
TGTGCCAGCAGCTTAACTGGGACAGGGGGCACTGAAGCTTTCTTT
>TRBJ2-7|TRBV6-6|-|few
CASSSGDVEGYEQYF
TGTGCCAGCAGCTCCGGGGACGTTGAAGGCTACGAGCAGTACTTC
>TRBJ1-1|TRBV7-2|TRBD1|-
CASSLGTGGAGEAFF
TGTGCCAGCAGCTTAGGGACAGGGGGCGCGGGTGAAGCTTTCTTT
>TRBJ1-2|TRBV4-2|-|-
CASSQESSGVYGYTF
TGTGCCAGCAGCCAAGAATCGTCGGGGGTCTATGGCTACACCTTC
>TRBJ2-2|TRBV3-1/TRBV3-2|TRBD2|few
CASSQVWRGGSTGELFF
TGTGCCAGCAGCCAAGTATGGCGGGGGGGAAGCACCGGGGAGCTGTTTTTT
>TRBJ2-7|TRBV5-1|-|-
CASSLAGGFDEQYF
TGCGCCAGCAGCTTGGCCGGGGGTTTCGACGAGCAGTACTTC
>TRBJ2-7|TRBV5-1|TRBD1|-
CASSGAGTVIYEQYF
TGCGCCAGCAGCGGGGCCGGGACAGTCATCTACGAGCAGTACTTC
>TRBJ1-2|TRBV10-3|-|-
CAMGEDGYTF
TGTGCCATGGGGGAGGATGGCTACACCTTC
>TRBJ2-5|TRBV13|TRBD2|-
CASSSGAGDQYF
TGTGCCAGCAGCTCCGGGGCGGGGGACCAGTACTTC
>TRBJ1-4|TRBV5-1|-|-
CASTPGSTNEKLFF
TGCGCCAGCACACCGGGATCAACTAATGAAAAACTGTTTTTT
>TRBJ1-5|TRBV9|-|-
CASSASGNQPQHF
TGTGCCAGCAGCGCCAGCGGCAATCAGCCCCAGCATTTT
>TRBJ2-1|TRBV24-1|-|-
CATSVLGTEQFF
TGTGCCACCAGTGTCCTGGGGACAGAGCAGTTCTTC
>TRBJ2-1|TRBV6-5|-|-
CASTTGFAEQFF
TGTGCCAGCACCACGGGGTTCGCTGAGCAGTTCTTC
>TRBJ2-3|TRBV5-6|-|-
CATKGQTDTQYF
TGTGCCACTAAGGGCCAAACAGATACGCAGTATTTT
>TRBJ1-2|TRBV2|TRBD1|-
CASSELRGPNYGYTF
TGTGCCAGCAGTGAATTGAGGGGGCCGAACTATGGCTACACCTTC
>TRBJ2-1|TRBV7-2|TRBD2|-
CASSLEGGGAYNEQFF
TGTGCCAGCAGCTTAGAGGGCGGGGGGGCCTACAATGAGCAGTTCTTC
>TRBJ1-4|TRBV28|-|-
CASSLRPRATNEKLFF
TGTGCCAGCAGTTTACGCCCGAGAGCAACTAATGAAAAACTGTTTTTT
>TRBJ2-7|TRBV19|-|-
CASSIEGPLSSYEQYF
TGTGCCAGTAGTATAGAGGGACCCTTGAGCTCCTACGAGCAGTACTTC
>TRBJ1-6|TRBV28|-|-
CASSLGTGGSFSGNSPLHF
TGTGCCAGCAGCCTGGGTACAGGTGGGAGCTTTTCGGGCAATTCACCCCTCCACTTT
>TRBJ1-5|TRBV28|-|-
CASSLLGVRNQPQHF
TGTGCCAGCAGTTTATTAGGGGTGAGGAATCAGCCCCAGCATTTT
>TRBJ1-1|TRBV29-1|TRBD1|-
CSGWTGGRTEAFF
TGCAGCGGTTGGACAGGGGGACGCACTGAAGCTTTCTTT
>TRBJ2-2|TRBV10-2|-|-
CASELRLNTGELFF
TGCGCCAGCGAACTCAGACTGAACACCGGGGAGCTGTTTTTT
>TRBJ1-6|TRBV27|-|once
CASSLFPGGRSPLHF
TGTGCCAGCAGTTTATTCCCCGGGGGTAGGTCACCCCTCCACTTT
>TRBJ1-5|TRBV6-5|-|-
CASGGAGNQPQHF
TGTGCCAGCGGGGGCGCGGGCAATCAGCCCCAGCATTTT
>TRBJ1-5|TRBV30|-|-
CAWSRREGQPQHF
TGTGCCTGGAGTAGAAGGGAGGGTCAGCCCCAGCATTTT